These T cell receptor beta chains were read from a single sample in a study of vaccination and CD4 T cells after COVID-19. TCRdb independently ran MiXCR on the PCR reads; one entry per CDR3 protein. The data contain about 15,000 distinct CDR3 sequences, less than 70% of them singletons. Their target antigens are unknown. The starting material was CD4+ T cells from blood, cultured in vitro, obtained before SARS-CoV-2 vaccination. The receptor set was obtained from a human donor who had recovered from COVID-19. Both conserved end residues are part of each CDR3. The order of the fields is clone size, J gene, D gene, V gene, CDR3 protein, CDR3 DNA. A D gene is named only where the DNA matches it firmly. Part of the rows lack a size; the others show once, few, many or a class for expanded clones.

>few|TRBJ1-5|NA|TRBV6-1
CASSEDLPRPQHF
TGTGCCAGCAGTGAAGATCTTCCGCGGCCCCAGCATTTT
>few|TRBJ2-1|TRBD2|TRBV20-1
CSPSGRAGNEQFF
TGCAGTCCTAGCGGGAGGGCTGGAAATGAGCAGTTCTTC
>few|TRBJ1-5|TRBD1|TRBV7-2
CASSPQTGDNQPQHF
TGTGCCAGCAGCCCACAGACAGGGGACAATCAGCCCCAGCATTTT
>NA|TRBJ1-5|NA|TRBV4-3
CASSQDIVGVGQPQHF
TGCGCCAGCAGCCAAGATATTGTCGGGGTTGGTCAGCCCCAGCATTTT
>NA|TRBJ1-2|NA|TRBV6-2/TRBV6-3
CASSGYGYTF
TGTGCCAGCAGCGGCTATGGCTACACCTTC
>NA|TRBJ1-1|NA|TRBV20-1
CSAPEAFF
TGCAGTGCCCCCGAAGCTTTCTTT
>NA|TRBJ2-7|NA|TRBV5-1
CASRDLGGLVYEQYF
TGCGCCAGCAGAGACCTAGGGGGTTTAGTCTACGAGCAGTACTTC
>NA|TRBJ2-7|NA|TRBV6-5
CASSSQGRTYEQYF
TGTGCCAGCAGTTCCCAAGGGCGTACCTACGAGCAGTACTTC
>NA|TRBJ1-6|NA|TRBV19
CASSGRGGQYNSPLHF
TGTGCCAGTAGTGGTCGTGGCGGTCAGTATAATTCACCCCTCCACTTT
>NA|TRBJ1-5|NA|TRBV28
CASSFGTFSGNQPQHF
TGTGCCAGCAGTTTCGGGACATTCTCTGGCAATCAGCCCCAGCATTTT
>NA|TRBJ1-1|NA|TRBV10-3
CAITAGEHTEAFF
TGTGCCATCACCGCAGGGGAGCACACTGAAGCTTTCTTT
>few|TRBJ2-7|TRBD2|TRBV7-2
CASSSTSGRDEQYF
TGTGCCAGCAGCTCAACTAGCGGGAGGGACGAGCAGTACTTC
>NA|TRBJ1-2|TRBD1|TRBV7-2
CASSLTGVDYGYTF
TGTGCCAGCAGCTTGACAGGGGTCGATTATGGCTACACCTTC
>few|TRBJ1-1|NA|TRBV5-4
CASSSRDRMNTEAFF
TGTGCCAGCAGCTCGCGCGACAGGATGAACACTGAAGCTTTCTTT
>once|TRBJ2-1|NA|TRBV6-1
CASSPSVGTGHNEQFF
TGTGCCAGCAGTCCCTCTGTCGGGACCGGCCACAATGAGCAGTTCTTC
>few|TRBJ2-5|TRBD2|TRBV7-8
CASSFSSLLAAQETQYF
TGTGCCAGCAGCTTTTCCTCCTTACTAGCGGCACAAGAGACCCAGTACTTC
>once|TRBJ2-6|NA|TRBV6-1
CASSEALEGANVLTF
TGTGCCAGCAGTGAAGCGTTGGAGGGGGCCAACGTCCTGACTTTC
>few|TRBJ2-3|NA|TRBV6-5
CASSFDTQYF
TGTGCCAGCAGTTTTGATACGCAGTATTTT
>few|TRBJ1-1|TRBD1|TRBV20-1
CSVETGRGTEAFF
TGCAGCGTAGAGACAGGGAGGGGCACTGAAGCTTTCTTT
>few|TRBJ2-7|TRBD2|TRBV20-1
CSASSGLAGVYEQYF
TGCAGTGCTAGCTCCGGACTAGCGGGAGTATACGAGCAGTACTTC
>few|TRBJ2-2|TRBD1|TRBV27
CASSLLSGQRGPGTGELFF
TGTGCCAGCAGTTTATTGTCCGGACAGAGGGGGCCGGGGACCGGGGAGCTGTTTTTT
>NA|TRBJ2-7|NA|TRBV6-5
CASSYSNYEQYF
TGTGCCAGCAGTTACTCCAACTACGAGCAGTACTTC
>few|TRBJ2-5|TRBD1|TRBV20-1
CSARAGTVYRSETQYF
TGCAGTGCTAGAGCGGGGACAGTTTATAGATCAGAGACCCAGTACTTC
>NA|TRBJ2-1|TRBD2|TRBV7-3
CASSLSSGGYNEQFF
TGTGCCAGCAGCTTATCTAGCGGGGGATACAATGAGCAGTTCTTC
>few|TRBJ1-5|NA|TRBV10-1
CASSEMQDSAQHF
TGCGCCAGCAGTGAGATGCAGGATTCAGCCCAGCATTTT
>NA|TRBJ1-1|NA|TRBV5-4
CASRQRLNTEAFF
TGTGCCAGCAGGCAGCGGCTGAACACTGAAGCTTTCTTT
>few|TRBJ1-2|NA|TRBV20-1
CSASGEGSYGYTF
TGCAGTGCTAGCGGTGAGGGATCCTATGGCTACACCTTC
>few|TRBJ1-4|NA|TRBV15
CATRRGTDEKLFF
TGTGCCACCAGGAGAGGGACGGATGAAAAACTGTTTTTT
>few|TRBJ2-5|TRBD2|TRBV7-2
CASSLRYGREGQETQYF
TGTGCCAGCAGCTTAAGGTACGGGCGGGAGGGCCAAGAGACCCAGTACTTC
>few|TRBJ2-3|TRBD2|TRBV24-1
CATSDSGSGSLTDTQYF
TGTGCCACCAGTGATTCGGGTAGCGGGAGCCTCACAGATACGCAGTATTTT
>NA|TRBJ1-3|TRBD1|TRBV12-3/TRBV12-4
CASSSDRGDTIYF
TGTGCCAGCAGTTCCGACAGGGGGGACACCATATATTTT
>once|TRBJ2-3|NA|TRBV4-3
CASSQEGASTDTQYF
TGCGCCAGCAGCCAAGAGGGGGCTAGCACAGATACGCAGTATTTT
>NA|TRBJ1-3|NA|TRBV5-4
CASSSGPPRAGNTIYF
TGTGCCAGCAGTTCGGGACCCCCCAGGGCTGGAAACACCATATATTTT
>NA|TRBJ1-1|NA|TRBV11-2
CASSLNRVEAFF
TGTGCCAGCAGCTTAAACAGGGTTGAAGCTTTCTTT
>NA|TRBJ2-2|NA|TRBV7-7
CASSLRTDANTGELFF
TGTGCCAGCAGCTTGAGGACAGACGCGAACACCGGGGAGCTGTTTTTT
>few|TRBJ2-3|NA|TRBV7-6
CASSLDRFSDTQYF
TGTGCCAGCAGCTTAGACAGGTTCAGCGATACGCAGTATTTT
>NA|TRBJ1-2|TRBD1|TRBV7-9
CASSPTGGDYGYTF
TGTGCCAGCAGCCCGACAGGGGGCGACTATGGCTACACCTTC
>NA|TRBJ1-2|TRBD1|TRBV5-4
CASSSGGTGVNGYTF
TGTGCCAGCAGCTCGGGCGGGACAGGAGTAAATGGCTACACCTTC
>NA|TRBJ1-6|TRBD1|TRBV12-3/TRBV12-4
CASSFELGQGANNSPLHF
TGTGCCAGCAGTTTTGAGTTGGGACAGGGGGCAAATAATTCACCCCTCCACTTT
>NA|TRBJ2-3|NA|TRBV11-3
CASSSGGTDTQYF
TGTGCCAGCAGCTCCGGAGGCACAGATACGCAGTATTTT
>NA|TRBJ1-2|NA|TRBV2
CASSEAKGQGGYGYTF
TGTGCCAGCAGTGAAGCCAAGGGGCAGGGAGGCTATGGCTACACCTTC
>few|TRBJ2-1|TRBD2|TRBV7-9
CASSFTSGGLNEQFF
TGTGCCAGCAGCTTTACTAGCGGGGGGTTGAATGAGCAGTTCTTC
>NA|TRBJ1-5|NA|TRBV27
CASSSWNPTIPNQPQHF
TGTGCCAGCAGTTCCTGGAACCCCACAATCCCCAATCAGCCCCAGCATTTT
>few|TRBJ1-2|NA|TRBV9
CATQNHTQAGYTF
TGTGCCACCCAAAATCACACCCAAGCTGGCTACACCTTC
>NA|TRBJ2-5|NA|TRBV7-2
CASSLRWRGDQETQYF
TGTGCCAGCAGCTTAAGGTGGAGGGGGGACCAAGAGACCCAGTACTTC
>few|TRBJ2-3|TRBD2|TRBV20-1
CSAEELGGLDTDTQYF
TGCAGTGCCGAAGAATTGGGGGGACTAGACACAGATACGCAGTATTTT
>few|TRBJ2-5|TRBD2|TRBV7-9
CASSLHGLAGQETQYF
TGTGCCAGCAGCTTACACGGGCTAGCGGGGCAAGAGACCCAGTACTTC
>NA|TRBJ1-1|TRBD1|TRBV5-4
CASSWDRATEAFF
TGTGCCAGCAGCTGGGACAGGGCTACTGAAGCTTTCTTT
>NA|TRBJ2-3|TRBD1|TRBV19
CASSTQGADTQYF
TGTGCCAGTAGCACCCAGGGGGCGGATACGCAGTATTTT
>NA|TRBJ2-2|NA|TRBV7-8
CASSLMRPTLTGELFF
TGTGCCAGCAGCTTAATGCGTCCGACCCTTACCGGGGAGCTGTTTTTT
>few|TRBJ2-7|TRBD2|TRBV6-1
CASSALAGRYEQYF
TGTGCCAGCAGTGCTCTAGCGGGCCGCTACGAGCAGTACTTC
>few|TRBJ1-2|TRBD1|TRBV19
CASEDRVGYTF
TGTGCCTCCGAGGACAGGGTCGGCTACACCTTC
>NA|TRBJ2-2|NA|TRBV10-3
CAISEAGHSNTGELFF
TGTGCCATCAGTGAGGCGGGACACTCGAACACCGGGGAGCTGTTTTTT
>NA|TRBJ1-1|NA|TRBV20-1
CSARDHIRAWGPEAFF
TGCAGTGCTAGAGATCATATAAGGGCCTGGGGACCTGAAGCTTTCTTT